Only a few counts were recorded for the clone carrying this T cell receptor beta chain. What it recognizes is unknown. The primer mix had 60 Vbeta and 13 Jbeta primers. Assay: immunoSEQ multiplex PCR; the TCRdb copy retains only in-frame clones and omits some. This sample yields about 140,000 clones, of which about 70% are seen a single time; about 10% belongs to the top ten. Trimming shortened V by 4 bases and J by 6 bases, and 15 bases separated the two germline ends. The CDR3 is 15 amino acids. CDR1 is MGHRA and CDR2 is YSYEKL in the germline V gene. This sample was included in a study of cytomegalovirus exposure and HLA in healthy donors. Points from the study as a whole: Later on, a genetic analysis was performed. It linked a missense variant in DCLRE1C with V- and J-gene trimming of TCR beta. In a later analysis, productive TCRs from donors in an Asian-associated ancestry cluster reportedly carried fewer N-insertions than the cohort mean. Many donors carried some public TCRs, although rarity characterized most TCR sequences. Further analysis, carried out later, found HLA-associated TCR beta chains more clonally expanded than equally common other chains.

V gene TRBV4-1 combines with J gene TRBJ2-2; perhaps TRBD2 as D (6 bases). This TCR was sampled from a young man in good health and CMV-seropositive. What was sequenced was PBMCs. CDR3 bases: TGCGCCAGCAGCCCACGACTAGAGTCCGCCGGGGAGCTGTTTTTT. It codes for CASSPRLESAGELFF.